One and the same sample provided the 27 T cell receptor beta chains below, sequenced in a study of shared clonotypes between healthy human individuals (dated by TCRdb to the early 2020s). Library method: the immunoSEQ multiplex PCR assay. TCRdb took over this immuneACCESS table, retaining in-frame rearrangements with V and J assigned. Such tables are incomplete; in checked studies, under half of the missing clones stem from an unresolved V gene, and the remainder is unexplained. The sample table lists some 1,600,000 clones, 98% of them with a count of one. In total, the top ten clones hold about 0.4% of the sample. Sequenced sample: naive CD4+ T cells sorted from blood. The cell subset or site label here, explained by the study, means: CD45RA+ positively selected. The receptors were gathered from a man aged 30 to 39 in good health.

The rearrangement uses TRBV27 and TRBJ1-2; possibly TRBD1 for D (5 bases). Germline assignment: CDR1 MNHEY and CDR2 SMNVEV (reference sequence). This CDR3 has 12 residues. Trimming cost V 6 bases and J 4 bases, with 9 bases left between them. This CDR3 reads CASSNGGYGYTF. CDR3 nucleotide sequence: TGTGCCAGCAGCAATGGGGGCTATGGCTACACCTTC.

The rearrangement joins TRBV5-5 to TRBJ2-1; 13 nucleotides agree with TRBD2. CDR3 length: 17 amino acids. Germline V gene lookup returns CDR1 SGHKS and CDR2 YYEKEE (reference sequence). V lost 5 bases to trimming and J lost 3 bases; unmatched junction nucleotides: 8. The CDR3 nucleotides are TGTGCCAGCAGACCTGGACTAGCGGGAGTGTACTACAATGAGCAGTTCTTC. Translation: CASRPGLAGVYYNEQFF.

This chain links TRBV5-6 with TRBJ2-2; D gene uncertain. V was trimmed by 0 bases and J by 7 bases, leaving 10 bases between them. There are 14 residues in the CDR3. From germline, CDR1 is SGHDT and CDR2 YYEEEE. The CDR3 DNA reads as TGTGCCAGCAGCTTGGGGCAGGTGGGCGGGGAGCTGTTTTTT. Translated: CASSLGQVGGELFF. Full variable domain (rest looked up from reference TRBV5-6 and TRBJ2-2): DAGVTQSPTHLIKTRGQQVTLRCSPKSGHDTVSWYQQALGQGPQFIFQYYEEEERQRGNFPDRFSGHQFPNYSSELNVNALLLGDSALYLCASSLGQVGGELFFGEGSRLTVL.

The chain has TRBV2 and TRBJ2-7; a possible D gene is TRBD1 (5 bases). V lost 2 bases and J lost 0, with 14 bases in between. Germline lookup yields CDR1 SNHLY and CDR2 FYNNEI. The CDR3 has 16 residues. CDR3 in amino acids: CASSEIGSGLSYEQYF. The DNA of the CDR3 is TGTGCCAGCAGTGAAATTGGGTCAGGGCTCTCCTACGAGCAGTACTTC.

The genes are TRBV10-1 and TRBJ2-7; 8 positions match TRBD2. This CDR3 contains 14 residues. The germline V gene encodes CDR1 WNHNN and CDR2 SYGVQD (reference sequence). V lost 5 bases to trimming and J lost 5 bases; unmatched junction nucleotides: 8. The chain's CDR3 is CASSSWTSNDEQYF. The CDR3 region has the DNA TGCGCCAGCAGTTCGTGGACTAGCAACGACGAGCAGTACTTC.

CDR3 sequence: CASSPPGLAHYEQYF. In DNA form, the CDR3 reads TGTGCCAGCAGCCCCCCGGGACTAGCCCACTACGAGCAGTACTTC. V and J are TRBV11-2 and TRBJ2-7; the match to TRBD2 covers 9 bases. Germline CDR1 and CDR2: SGHAT and FQNNGV. The ends lost 5 bases at V and 3 bases at J; junction bases unmatched: 8. The CDR3 loop spans 15 amino acids.

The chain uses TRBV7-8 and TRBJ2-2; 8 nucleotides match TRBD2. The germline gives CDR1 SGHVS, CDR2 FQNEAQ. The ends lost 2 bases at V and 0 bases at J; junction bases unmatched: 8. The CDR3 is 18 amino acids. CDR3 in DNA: TGTGCCAGCAGCTTAAAGGGACTAGACTTTGCGAACACCGGGGAGCTGTTTTTT. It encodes CASSLKGLDFANTGELFF.

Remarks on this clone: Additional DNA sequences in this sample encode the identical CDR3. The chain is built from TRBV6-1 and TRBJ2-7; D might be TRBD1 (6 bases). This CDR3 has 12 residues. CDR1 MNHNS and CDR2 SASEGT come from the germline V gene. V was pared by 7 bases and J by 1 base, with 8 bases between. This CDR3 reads CASTTGSYEQYF. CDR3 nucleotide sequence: TGTGCCAGCACTACAGGGTCCTACGAGCAGTACTTC.

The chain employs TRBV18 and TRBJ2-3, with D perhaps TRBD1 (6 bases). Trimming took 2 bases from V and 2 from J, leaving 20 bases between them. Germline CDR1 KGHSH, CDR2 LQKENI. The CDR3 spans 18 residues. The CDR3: CASSPIGQTGTSTDTQYF. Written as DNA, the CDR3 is TGTGCCAGCTCACCAATCGGACAGACGGGAACTTCCACAGATACGCAGTATTTT.

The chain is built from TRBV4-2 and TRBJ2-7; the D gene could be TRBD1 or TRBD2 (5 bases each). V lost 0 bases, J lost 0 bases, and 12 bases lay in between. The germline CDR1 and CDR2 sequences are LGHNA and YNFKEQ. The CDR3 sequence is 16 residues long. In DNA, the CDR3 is TGTGCCAGCAGCCAAGACGGGACGGAGAGCTCCTACGAGCAGTACTTC. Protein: CASSQDGTESSYEQYF.

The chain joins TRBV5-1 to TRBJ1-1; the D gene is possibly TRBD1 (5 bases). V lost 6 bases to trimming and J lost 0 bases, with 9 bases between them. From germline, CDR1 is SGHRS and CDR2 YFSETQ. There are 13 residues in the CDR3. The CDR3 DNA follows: TGCGCCAGCAACAAACAGGTGAACACTGAAGCTTTCTTT. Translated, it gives CASNKQVNTEAFF. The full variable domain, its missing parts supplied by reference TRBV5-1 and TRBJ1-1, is KAGVTQTPRYLIKTRGQQVTLSCSPISGHRSVSWYQQTPGQGLQFLFEYFSETQRNKGNFPGRFSGRQFSNSRSEMNVSTLELGDSALYLCASNKQVNTEAFFGQGTRLTVV.

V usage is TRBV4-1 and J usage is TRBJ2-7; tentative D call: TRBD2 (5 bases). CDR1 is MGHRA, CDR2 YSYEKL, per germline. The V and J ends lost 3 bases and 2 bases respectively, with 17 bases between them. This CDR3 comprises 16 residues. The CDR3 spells CASSHRFSETTYEQYF. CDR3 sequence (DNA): TGCGCCAGCAGCCACAGATTTAGCGAGACAACCTACGAGCAGTACTTC.

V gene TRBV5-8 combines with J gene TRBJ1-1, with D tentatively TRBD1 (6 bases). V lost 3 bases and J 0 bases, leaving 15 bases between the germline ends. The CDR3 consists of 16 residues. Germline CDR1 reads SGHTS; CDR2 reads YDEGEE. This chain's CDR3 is CASSSRQVSMNTEAFF. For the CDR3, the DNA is TGTGCCAGCAGCTCAAGACAGGTATCCATGAACACTGAAGCTTTCTTT.

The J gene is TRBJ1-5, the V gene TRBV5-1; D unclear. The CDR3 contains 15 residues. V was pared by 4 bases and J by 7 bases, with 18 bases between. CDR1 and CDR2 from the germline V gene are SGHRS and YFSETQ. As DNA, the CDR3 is TGCGCCAGCAGCAGAGAAGCAGGTGGTGAGCAGCCCCAGCATTTT. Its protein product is CASSREAGGEQPQHF.

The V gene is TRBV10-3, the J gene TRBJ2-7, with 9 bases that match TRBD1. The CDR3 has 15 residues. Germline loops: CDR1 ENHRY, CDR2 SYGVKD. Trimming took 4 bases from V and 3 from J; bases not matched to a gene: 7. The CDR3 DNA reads TGTGCCATCAGTGGAAACAGGGGGCTGCTCTACGAGCAGTACTTC. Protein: CAISGNRGLLYEQYF.

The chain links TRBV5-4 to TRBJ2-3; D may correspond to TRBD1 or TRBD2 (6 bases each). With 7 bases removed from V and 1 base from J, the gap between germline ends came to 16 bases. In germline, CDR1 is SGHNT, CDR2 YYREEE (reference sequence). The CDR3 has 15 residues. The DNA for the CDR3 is TGTGCCAGCCAACCCGACGGGGGCCGCACAGATACGCAGTATTTT. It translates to CASQPDGGRTDTQYF.

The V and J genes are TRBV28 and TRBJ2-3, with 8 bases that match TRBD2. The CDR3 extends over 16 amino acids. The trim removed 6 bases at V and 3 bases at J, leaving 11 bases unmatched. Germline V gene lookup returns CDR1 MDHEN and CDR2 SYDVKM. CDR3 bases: TGTGCCAGCAGATCCAGCGGGGGAGATGGAACAGATACGCAGTATTTT. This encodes CASRSSGGDGTDTQYF. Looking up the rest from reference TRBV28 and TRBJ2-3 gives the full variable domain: DVKVTQSSRYLVKRTGEKVFLECVQDMDHENMFWYRQDPGLGLRLIYFSYDVKMKEKGDIPEGYSVSREKKERFSLILESASTNQTSMYLCASRSSGGDGTDTQYFGPGTRLTVL.

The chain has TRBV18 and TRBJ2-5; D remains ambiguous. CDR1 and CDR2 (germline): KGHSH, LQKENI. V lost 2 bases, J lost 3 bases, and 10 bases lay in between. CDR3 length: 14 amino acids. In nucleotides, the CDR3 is TGTGCCAGCTCACCAGTCGTTGCGGAAGAGACCCAGTACTTC. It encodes CASSPVVAEETQYF.

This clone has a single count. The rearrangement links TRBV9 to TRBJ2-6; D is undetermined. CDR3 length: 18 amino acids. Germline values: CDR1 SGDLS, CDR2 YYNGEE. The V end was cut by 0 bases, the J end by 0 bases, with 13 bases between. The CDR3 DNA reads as TGTGCCAGCAGCGTAGTCGGTAGACTCAGCTCTGGGGCCAACGTCCTGACTTTC. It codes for CASSVVGRLSSGANVLTF.

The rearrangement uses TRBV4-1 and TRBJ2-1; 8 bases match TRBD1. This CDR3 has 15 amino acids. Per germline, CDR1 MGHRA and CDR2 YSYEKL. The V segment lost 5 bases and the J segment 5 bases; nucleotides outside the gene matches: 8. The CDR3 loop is CASSYLDRADNEQFF. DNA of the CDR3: TGCGCCAGCAGCTATCTGGACAGGGCGGACAATGAGCAGTTCTTC.

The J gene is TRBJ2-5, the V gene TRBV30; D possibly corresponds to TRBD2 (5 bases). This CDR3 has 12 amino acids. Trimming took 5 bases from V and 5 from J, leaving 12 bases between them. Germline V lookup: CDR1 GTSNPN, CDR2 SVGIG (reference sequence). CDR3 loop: CAWLRRSETQYF. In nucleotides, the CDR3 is TGTGCCTGGCTCCGGAGGTCGGAGACCCAGTACTTC.

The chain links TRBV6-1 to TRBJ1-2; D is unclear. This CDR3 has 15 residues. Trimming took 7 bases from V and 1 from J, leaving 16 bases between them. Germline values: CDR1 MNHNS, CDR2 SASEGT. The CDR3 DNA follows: TGTGCCAGCACCACTATCGGGTTGAGTAACTATGGCTACACCTTC. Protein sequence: CASTTIGLSNYGYTF.

This chain's CDR3 is CASSLWGAYNEQFF. The CDR3 DNA sequence: TGTGCCAGCAGCCTCTGGGGGGCCTACAATGAGCAGTTCTTC. V gene TRBV5-6 combines with J gene TRBJ2-1; the D gene is possibly TRBD2 (6 bases). Between the trimmed V and J ends, which lost 4 bases and 2 bases, there was a span of 10 bases. The CDR3 is 14 amino acids. CDR1 is SGHDT, CDR2 YYEEEE, per germline.

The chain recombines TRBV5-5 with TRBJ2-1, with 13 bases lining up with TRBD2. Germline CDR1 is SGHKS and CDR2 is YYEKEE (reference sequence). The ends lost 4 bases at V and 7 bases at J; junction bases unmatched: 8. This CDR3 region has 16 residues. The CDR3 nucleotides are TGTGCCAGCAGCCTTATACTAGCGGGAGGGCCTAATGAGCAGTTCTTC. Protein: CASSLILAGGPNEQFF.

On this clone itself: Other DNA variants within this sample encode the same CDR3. For the CDR3, the DNA is TGTGCCAGCAGCTTAGACCGGCAGAGCTCCTACGAGCAGTACTTC. Amino acid sequence: CASSLDRQSSYEQYF. The chain recombines TRBV7-9 with TRBJ2-7, with D unclear. The germline V gene encodes CDR1 SEHNR and CDR2 FQNEAQ (reference sequence). Trimming cost V 1 base and J 0 bases, with 10 bases left between them. This CDR3 is 15 amino acids long.

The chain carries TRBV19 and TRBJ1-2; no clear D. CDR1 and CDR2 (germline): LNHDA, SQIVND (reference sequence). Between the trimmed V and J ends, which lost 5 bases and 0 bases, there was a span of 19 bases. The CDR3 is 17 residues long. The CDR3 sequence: CASSPRSMDRANYGYTF. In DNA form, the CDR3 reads TGTGCCAGTAGTCCACGGTCGATGGACCGAGCTAACTATGGCTACACCTTC.

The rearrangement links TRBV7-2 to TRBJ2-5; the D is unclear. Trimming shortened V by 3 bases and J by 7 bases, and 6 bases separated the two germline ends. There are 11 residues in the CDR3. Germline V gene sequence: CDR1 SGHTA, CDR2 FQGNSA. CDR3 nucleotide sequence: TGTGCCAGCAGCTTGCCAGGGACCCAGTACTTC. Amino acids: CASSLPGTQYF.